Listed below are T cell receptor beta chains from one sample, sequenced in a study of cytomegalovirus exposure and HLA in healthy donors. Here immunoSEQ multiplex PCR was the method, and the copy in TCRdb shows in-frame clones only, minus some. The repertoire consists of approximately 230,000 clones, with approximately 84% occurring once and the leading ten covering approximately 12%. Sample: PBMCs. These receptors came from a man younger than 35 in good health and CMV-seropositive. The CDR3 runs from the conserved cysteine through the conserved F or W. The D gene is left open where the match is weak. Size values are once, few and many counts, or a class for expanded clones, and some rows have none.

abundance	v_gene	d_gene	j_gene	CDR3aa	CDR3nt
-	TRBV4-3	-	TRBJ2-1	CASSQPLGDEQFF	TGCGCCAGCAGCCAGCCCCTTGGGGATGAGCAGTTCTTC
-	TRBV11-2	-	TRBJ2-2	CASRQGLAGELFF	TGTGCCAGCAGACAGGGACTGGCCGGGGAGCTGTTTTTT
-	TRBV14	TRBD1	TRBJ1-5	CASSQDPSDRAVRSNQPQHF	TGTGCCAGCAGCCAAGACCCCTCGGACAGGGCGGTAAGAAGCAATCAGCCCCAGCATTTT
-	TRBV11-3	-	TRBJ1-1	CASSLRDGNTEAFF	TGTGCCAGCAGCTTAAGAGACGGGAACACTGAAGCTTTCTTT
-	TRBV6-5	-	TRBJ1-2	CASSARDIYGYTF	TGTGCCAGCAGTGCCCGGGACATCTATGGCTACACCTTC
-	TRBV28	TRBD2	TRBJ2-1	CASSRTSGGPYNEQFF	TGTGCCAGCAGCCGGACTAGCGGGGGACCTTACAATGAGCAGTTCTTC
once	TRBV27	-	TRBJ1-1	CASSSVGANTEAFF	TGTGCCAGCAGTTCGGTGGGGGCGAACACTGAAGCTTTCTTT
-	TRBV2	-	TRBJ2-6	CASSDLPGANVLTF	TGTGCCAGCAGTGACTTGCCTGGGGCCAACGTCCTGACTTTC
-	TRBV10-1	TRBD2	TRBJ2-2	CASSEAGGEAGELFF	TGCGCCAGCAGTGAAGCGGGAGGGGAGGCCGGGGAGCTGTTTTTT
once	TRBV5-4	TRBD2	TRBJ2-1	CASSLRIAGTNEQFF	TGTGCCAGCAGCTTGAGAATAGCGGGAACGAATGAGCAGTTCTTC
-	TRBV4-3	TRBD1	TRBJ2-4	CASRPGTGENIQYF	TGCGCCAGCAGACCGGGGACAGGGGAAAACATTCAGTACTTC
-	TRBV6-5	-	TRBJ2-1	CASTRARTAYNEQFF	TGTGCCAGCACAAGGGCGAGGACAGCTTACAATGAGCAGTTCTTC
-	TRBV9	-	TRBJ1-1	CASSPRSGLRNTEAFF	TGTGCCAGCAGCCCCCGCTCGGGACTCAGGAACACTGAAGCTTTCTTT
-	TRBV11-2	-	TRBJ2-7	CASSRGAPRSYEQYF	TGTGCCAGCAGCCGAGGGGCCCCTAGGTCCTACGAGCAGTACTTC
-	TRBV2	-	TRBJ2-5	CASRDEETQYF	TGTGCCAGCAGGGACGAAGAGACCCAGTACTTC
-	TRBV20-1	-	TRBJ2-7	CSAHLAYEQYF	TGCAGTGCCCACCTAGCATACGAGCAGTACTTC
-	TRBV19	-	TRBJ1-3	CASREGSSGNTIYF	TGTGCCAGTCGGGAGGGAAGCTCTGGAAACACCATATATTTT
-	TRBV6-5	-	TRBJ1-2	CASSYSSSYGYTF	TGTGCCAGCAGTTACTCTTCCAGTTATGGCTACACCTTC
once	TRBV18	-	TRBJ2-2	CASSPRASNTGELFF	TGTGCCAGCTCACCTCGGGCCTCGAACACCGGGGAGCTGTTTTTT
-	TRBV4-1	TRBD2	TRBJ2-2	CASSQVELAGGVTGELFF	TGCGCCAGCAGCCAAGTAGAGCTAGCGGGAGGGGTCACCGGGGAGCTGTTTTTT
-	TRBV5-1	-	TRBJ1-1	CASSLGDRGTEAFF	TGCGCCAGCAGCTTGGGTGACAGAGGAACTGAAGCTTTCTTT
few	TRBV5-1	-	TRBJ1-2	CASSSAVLEDGYGYTF	TGCGCCAGCAGCTCCGCGGTTCTGGAAGATGGCTATGGCTACACCTTC
-	TRBV18	TRBD1	TRBJ2-5	CASSPTGTGGYQETQYF	TGTGCCAGCTCACCAACGGGGACAGGGGGTTACCAAGAGACCCAGTACTTC
-	TRBV11-2	TRBD2	TRBJ2-4	CASSLLDGGGNIQYF	TGTGCCAGCAGCCTACTGGATGGGGGAGGGAACATTCAGTACTTC
-	TRBV5-6	TRBD2	TRBJ2-1	CASSLSIAGVNEQFF	TGTGCCAGCAGCTTAAGCATAGCGGGAGTTAATGAGCAGTTCTTC
-	TRBV27	TRBD1	TRBJ1-4	CASRPMRQGPTTNEKLFF	TGTGCCAGCAGGCCAATGAGACAGGGGCCCACAACTAATGAAAAACTGTTTTTT
-	TRBV10-3	TRBD2	TRBJ2-7	CAISLAGGPYEQYF	TGTGCCATCAGTTTAGCGGGAGGGCCCTACGAGCAGTACTTC
-	TRBV28	-	TRBJ2-5	CASRRHGGLATQYF	TGTGCCAGCAGACGACATGGGGGGTTGGCGACCCAGTACTTC
once	TRBV7-9	-	TRBJ2-7	CASSSTVDEQYF	TGTGCCAGCAGCTCGACCGTAGACGAGCAGTACTTC